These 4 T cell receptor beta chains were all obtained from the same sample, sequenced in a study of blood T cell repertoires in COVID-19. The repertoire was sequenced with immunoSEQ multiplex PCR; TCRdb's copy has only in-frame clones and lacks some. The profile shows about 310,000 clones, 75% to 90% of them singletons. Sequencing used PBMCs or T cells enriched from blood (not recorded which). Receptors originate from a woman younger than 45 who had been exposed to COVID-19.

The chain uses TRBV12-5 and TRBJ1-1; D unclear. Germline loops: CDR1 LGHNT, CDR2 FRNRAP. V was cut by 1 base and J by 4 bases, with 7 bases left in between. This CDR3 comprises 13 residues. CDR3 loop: CASGLGGPTEAFF. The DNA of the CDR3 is TGTGCTAGTGGTTTGGGAGGGCCCACTGAAGCTTTCTTT.

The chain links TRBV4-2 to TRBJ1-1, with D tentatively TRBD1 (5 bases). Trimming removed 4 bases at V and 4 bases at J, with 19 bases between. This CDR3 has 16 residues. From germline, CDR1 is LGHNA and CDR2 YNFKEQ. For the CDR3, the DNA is TGTGCCAGCAGCCCCGAAAGGGGTCCTGGTTCCACTGAAGCTTTCTTT. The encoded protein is CASSPERGPGSTEAFF.

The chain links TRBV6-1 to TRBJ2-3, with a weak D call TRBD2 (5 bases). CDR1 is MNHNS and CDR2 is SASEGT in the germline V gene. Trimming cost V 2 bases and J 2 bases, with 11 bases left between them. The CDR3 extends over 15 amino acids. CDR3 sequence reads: CASSEPSGITDTQYF. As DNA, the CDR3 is TGTGCCAGCAGTGAACCATCCGGGATCACAGATACGCAGTATTTT.

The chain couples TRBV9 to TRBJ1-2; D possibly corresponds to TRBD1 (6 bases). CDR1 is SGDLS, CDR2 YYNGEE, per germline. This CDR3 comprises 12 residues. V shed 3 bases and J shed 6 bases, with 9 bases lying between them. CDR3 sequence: CASSGGQNGYTF. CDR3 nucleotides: TGTGCCAGCAGCGGAGGACAGAATGGCTACACCTTC.